Listed here is a single T cell receptor beta chain. Its antigen is currently unknown. The source of the sample is a study of T cell repertoires in cytomegalovirus infection. The wider study: Matching HLA type, along with CMV infection, was indicated by public TCR beta signatures.

Study results and limitations: Cumulated frequencies of public TCR beta families served to identify carriers of CMV plus the relevant HLA. The study found HLA-C-restricted CMV-specific TCR beta clonotypes dominating the ex vivo response.

The CDR3 length is 13 residues. Germline assignment: CDR1 DFQATT and CDR2 SNEGSKA (reference sequence). Trimming shortened V by 4 bases and J by 4 bases, and 13 bases separated the two germline ends. MiXCR, run by TCRdb on the reads, gives a single entry per CDR3 protein. Of approximately 500,000 distinct CDR3 sequences listed, approximately 15% are singletons. Sequencing input: CD8+ T cells from PBMCs. The chain couples TRBV20-1 to TRBJ1-2, with D maybe TRBD1 (5 bases). The TCR sequence derives from a human donor in good health (CMV status not recorded). Some clones in this sample may be carry-over from other donors' samples. The CDR3 nucleotides are TGCAGTGCTACCCCATTAGACAGCTATGGCTACACCTTC. Translation gives CSATPLDSYGYTF.